This T cell receptor (beta chain) was captured by sequencing in a study of shared clonotypes between healthy human individuals. Note on this clone: Its antigen is not known.

Study results and limitations: Among donors, the sharing of clonotypes was expected to be influenced by sequencing depth.

At the deep level, the assay was run. The genomic DNA of each subset was split evenly across several immunoSEQ plates. Source study methods: ImmunoSEQ sequences covered only the junction and lacked quality scores; filtering therefore differed. Data came from immunoSEQ multiplex PCR; TCRdb stores just in-frame clones and leaves some out. V, J and clone size are those of that table, while D and trimming were read from the DNA. The sample lists about 490,000 clones; approximately 78% were seen once. This clonotype was sampled from a woman aged 40 to 55 in good health. Some clones in this sample may be carry-over from other donors' samples. Sequenced input: PBMCs.

DNA of the CDR3: TGTGCCTGGAGTCTGGGACAGCACCGGAATACGCAGTATTTT. Protein: CAWSLGQHRNTQYF. J is TRBJ2-3 and V is TRBV30; 7 nucleotides match TRBD1. J gave up 7 bases and V 2 bases, and 9 bases lay outside the gene matches. The length of the CDR3 is 14 residues. The germline CDR1 and CDR2 sequences are GTSNPN and SVGIG (reference sequence).